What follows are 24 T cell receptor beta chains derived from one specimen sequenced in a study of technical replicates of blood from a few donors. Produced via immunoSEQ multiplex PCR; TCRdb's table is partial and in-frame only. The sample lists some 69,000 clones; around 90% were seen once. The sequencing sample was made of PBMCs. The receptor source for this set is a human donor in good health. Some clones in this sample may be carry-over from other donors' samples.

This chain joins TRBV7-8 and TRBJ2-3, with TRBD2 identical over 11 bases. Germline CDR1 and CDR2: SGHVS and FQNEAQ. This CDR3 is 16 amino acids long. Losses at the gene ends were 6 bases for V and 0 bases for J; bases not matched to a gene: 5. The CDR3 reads CASRPTSGVSTDTQYF. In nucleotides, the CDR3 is TGTGCCAGCAGGCCGACTAGCGGGGTCAGCACAGATACGCAGTATTTT. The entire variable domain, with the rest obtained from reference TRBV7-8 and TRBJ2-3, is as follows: GAGVSQSPRYKVAKRGQDVALRCDPISGHVSLFWYQQALGQGPEFLTYFQNEAQLDKSGLPSDRFFAERPEGSVSTLKIQRTQQEDSAVYLCASRPTSGVSTDTQYFGPGTRLTVL.

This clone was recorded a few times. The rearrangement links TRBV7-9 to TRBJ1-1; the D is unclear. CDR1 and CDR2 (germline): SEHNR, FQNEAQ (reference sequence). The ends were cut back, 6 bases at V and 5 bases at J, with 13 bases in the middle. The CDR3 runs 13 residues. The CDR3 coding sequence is TGTGCCAGCAGTCCTCCGGGGTCGACTGAAGCTTTCTTT. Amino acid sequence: CASSPPGSTEAFF.

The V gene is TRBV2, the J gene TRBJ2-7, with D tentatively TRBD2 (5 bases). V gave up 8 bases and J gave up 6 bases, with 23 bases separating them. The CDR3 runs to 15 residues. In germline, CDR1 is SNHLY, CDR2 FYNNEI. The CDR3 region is CASSPTGVGGSEQYF. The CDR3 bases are TGTGCCAGCTCCCCGACCGGGGTTGGAGGTTCCGAGCAGTACTTC.

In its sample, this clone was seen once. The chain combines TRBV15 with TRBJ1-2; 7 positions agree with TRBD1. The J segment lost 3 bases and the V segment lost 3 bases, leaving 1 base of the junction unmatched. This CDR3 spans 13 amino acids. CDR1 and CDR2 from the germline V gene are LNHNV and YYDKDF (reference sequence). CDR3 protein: CATSSGTDYGYTF. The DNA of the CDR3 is TGTGCCACCAGCAGCGGGACAGACTATGGCTACACCTTC.

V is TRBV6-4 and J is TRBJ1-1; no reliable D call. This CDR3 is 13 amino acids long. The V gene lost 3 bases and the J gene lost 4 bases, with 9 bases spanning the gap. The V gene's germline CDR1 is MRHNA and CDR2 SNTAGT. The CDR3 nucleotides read TGTGCCAGCAGTGAATCGGCGGTCACTGAAGCTTTCTTT. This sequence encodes CASSESAVTEAFF.

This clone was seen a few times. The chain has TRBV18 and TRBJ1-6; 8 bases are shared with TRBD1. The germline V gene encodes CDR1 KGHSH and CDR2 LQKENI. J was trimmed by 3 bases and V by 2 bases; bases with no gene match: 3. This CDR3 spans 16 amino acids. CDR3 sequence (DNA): TGTGCCAGCTCACCAAGGACAGGGATCTATAATTCACCCCTCCACTTT. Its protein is CASSPRTGIYNSPLHF.

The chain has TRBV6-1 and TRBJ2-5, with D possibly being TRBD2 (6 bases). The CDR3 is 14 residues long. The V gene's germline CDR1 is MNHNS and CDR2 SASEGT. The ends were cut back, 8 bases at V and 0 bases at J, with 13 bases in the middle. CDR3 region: CASRDSWYQETQYF. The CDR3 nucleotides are TGTGCCAGCCGGGACTCATGGTACCAAGAGACCCAGTACTTC.

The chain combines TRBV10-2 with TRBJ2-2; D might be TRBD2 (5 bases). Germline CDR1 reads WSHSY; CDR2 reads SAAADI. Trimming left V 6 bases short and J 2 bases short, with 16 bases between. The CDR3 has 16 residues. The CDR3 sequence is CASRPAETRNTGELFF. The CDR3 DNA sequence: TGCGCCAGCAGACCCGCGGAAACTAGAAACACCGGGGAGCTGTTTTTT.

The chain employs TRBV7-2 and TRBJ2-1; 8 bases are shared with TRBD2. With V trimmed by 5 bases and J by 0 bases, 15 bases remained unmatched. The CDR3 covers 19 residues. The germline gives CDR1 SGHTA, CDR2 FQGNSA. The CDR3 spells CASSPGASGYRSSYNEQFF. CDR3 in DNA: TGTGCCAGCAGCCCGGGGGCTAGCGGGTACCGGAGCTCCTACAATGAGCAGTTCTTC. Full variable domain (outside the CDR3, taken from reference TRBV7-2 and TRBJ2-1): GAGVSQSPSNKVTEKGKDVELRCDPISGHTALYWYRQSLGQGLEFLIYFQGNSAPDKSGLPSDRFSAERTGGSVSTLTIQRTQQEDSAVYLCASSPGASGYRSSYNEQFFGPGTRLTVL.

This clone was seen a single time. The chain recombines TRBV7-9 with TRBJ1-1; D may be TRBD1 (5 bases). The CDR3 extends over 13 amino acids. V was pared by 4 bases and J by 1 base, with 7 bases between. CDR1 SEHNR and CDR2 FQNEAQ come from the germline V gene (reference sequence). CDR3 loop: CASSSQENTEAFF. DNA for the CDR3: TGTGCCAGCAGCTCACAGGAGAACACTGAAGCTTTCTTT.

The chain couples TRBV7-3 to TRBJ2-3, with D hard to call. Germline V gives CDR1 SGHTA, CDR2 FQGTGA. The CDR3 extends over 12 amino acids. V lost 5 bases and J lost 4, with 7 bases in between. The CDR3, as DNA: TGTGCCAGCAGCACTGAGGCAGATACGCAGTATTTT. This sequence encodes CASSTEADTQYF.

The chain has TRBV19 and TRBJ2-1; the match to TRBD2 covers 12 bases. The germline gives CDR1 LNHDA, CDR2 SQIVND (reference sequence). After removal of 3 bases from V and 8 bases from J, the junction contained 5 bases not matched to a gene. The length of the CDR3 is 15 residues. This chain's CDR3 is CASSISSGGAHEQFF. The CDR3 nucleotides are TGTGCCAGTAGTATCTCTAGCGGGGGGGCTCATGAGCAGTTCTTC.

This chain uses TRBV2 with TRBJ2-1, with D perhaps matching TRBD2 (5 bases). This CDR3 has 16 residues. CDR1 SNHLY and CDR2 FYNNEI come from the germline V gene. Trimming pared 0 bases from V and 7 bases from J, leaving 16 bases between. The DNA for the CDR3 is TGTGCCAGCAGTGAAGCCCTAGCCCCCAGCCTTAATGAGCAGTTCTTC. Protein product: CASSEALAPSLNEQFF. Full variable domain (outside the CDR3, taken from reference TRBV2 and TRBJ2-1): EPEVTQTPSHQVTQMGQEVILRCVPISNHLYFYWYRQILGQKVEFLVSFYNNEISEKSEIFDDQFSVERPDGSNFTLKIRSTKLEDSAMYFCASSEALAPSLNEQFFGPGTRLTVL.

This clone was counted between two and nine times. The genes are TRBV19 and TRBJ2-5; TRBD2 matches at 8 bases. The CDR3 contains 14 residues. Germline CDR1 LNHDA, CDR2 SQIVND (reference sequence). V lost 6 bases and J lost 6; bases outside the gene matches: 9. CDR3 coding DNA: TGTGCCAGTAGCAGTAGCGGGGACCTACAGACCCAGTACTTC. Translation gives CASSSSGDLQTQYF.

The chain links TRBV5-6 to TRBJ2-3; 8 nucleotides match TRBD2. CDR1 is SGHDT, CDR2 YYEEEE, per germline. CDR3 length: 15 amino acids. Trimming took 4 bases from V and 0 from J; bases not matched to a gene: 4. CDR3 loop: CASSPSGGSTDTQYF. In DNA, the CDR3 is TGTGCCAGCAGCCCCAGCGGGGGCAGCACAGATACGCAGTATTTT.

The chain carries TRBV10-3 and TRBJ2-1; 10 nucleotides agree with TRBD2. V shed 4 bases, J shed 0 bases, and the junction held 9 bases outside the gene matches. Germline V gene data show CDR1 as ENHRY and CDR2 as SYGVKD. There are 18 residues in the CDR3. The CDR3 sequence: CAISGASGSLFSYNEQFF. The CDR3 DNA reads TGTGCCATCAGTGGGGCTAGCGGGAGCTTATTCTCCTACAATGAGCAGTTCTTC.

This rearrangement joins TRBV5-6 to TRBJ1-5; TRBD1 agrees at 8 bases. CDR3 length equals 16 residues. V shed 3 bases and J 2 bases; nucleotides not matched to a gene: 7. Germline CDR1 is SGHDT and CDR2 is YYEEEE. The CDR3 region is CASSYNPGQGNQPQHF. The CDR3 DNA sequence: TGTGCCAGCAGCTACAATCCGGGACAGGGCAATCAGCCCCAGCATTTT.

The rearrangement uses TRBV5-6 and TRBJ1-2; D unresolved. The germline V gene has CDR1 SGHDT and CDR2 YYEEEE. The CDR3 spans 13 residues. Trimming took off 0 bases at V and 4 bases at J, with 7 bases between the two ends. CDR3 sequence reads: CASSLEQSYGYTF. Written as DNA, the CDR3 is TGTGCCAGCAGCTTGGAACAGTCCTATGGCTACACCTTC.

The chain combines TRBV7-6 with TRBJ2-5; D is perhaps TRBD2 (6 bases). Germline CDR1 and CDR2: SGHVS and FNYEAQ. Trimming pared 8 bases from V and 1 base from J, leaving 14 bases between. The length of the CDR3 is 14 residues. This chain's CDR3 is CASSKTSSQETQYF. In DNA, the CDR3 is TGTGCCAGCTCTAAAACTAGCAGCCAAGAGACCCAGTACTTC.

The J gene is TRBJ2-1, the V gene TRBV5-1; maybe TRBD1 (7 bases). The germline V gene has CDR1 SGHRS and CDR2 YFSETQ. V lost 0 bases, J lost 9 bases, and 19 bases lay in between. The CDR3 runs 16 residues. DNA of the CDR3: TGCGCCAGCAGCTTGGGACGCCAGGGGGGTTTTAGTGAGCAGTTCTTC. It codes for CASSLGRQGGFSEQFF.

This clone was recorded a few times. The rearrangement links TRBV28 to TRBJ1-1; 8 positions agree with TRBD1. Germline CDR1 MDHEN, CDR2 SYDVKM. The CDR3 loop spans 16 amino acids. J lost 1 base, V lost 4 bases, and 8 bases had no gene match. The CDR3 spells CASSSGQGRANTEAFF. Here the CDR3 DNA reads TGTGCCAGCAGTTCCGGACAGGGTAGGGCGAACACTGAAGCTTTCTTT.

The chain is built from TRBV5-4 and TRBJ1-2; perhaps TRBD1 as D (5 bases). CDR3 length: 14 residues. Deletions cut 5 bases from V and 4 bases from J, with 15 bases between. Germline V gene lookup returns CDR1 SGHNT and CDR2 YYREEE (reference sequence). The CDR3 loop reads CASRGPGDPYGYTF. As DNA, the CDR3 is TGTGCCAGCAGAGGCCCGGGGGATCCCTATGGCTACACCTTC.

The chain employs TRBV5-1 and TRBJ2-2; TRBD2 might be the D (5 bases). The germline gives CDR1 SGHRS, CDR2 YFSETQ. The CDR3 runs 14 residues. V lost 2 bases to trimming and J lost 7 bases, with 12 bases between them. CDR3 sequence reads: CASSFGGGYGELFF. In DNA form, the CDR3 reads TGCGCCAGCAGCTTCGGTGGAGGTTACGGGGAGCTGTTTTTT.

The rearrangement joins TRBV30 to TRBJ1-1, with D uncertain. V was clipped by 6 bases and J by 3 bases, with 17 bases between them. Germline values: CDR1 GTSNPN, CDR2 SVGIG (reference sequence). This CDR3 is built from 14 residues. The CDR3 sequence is CACHLDTADTEAFF. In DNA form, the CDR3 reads TGTGCCTGCCACTTAGACACAGCAGACACTGAAGCTTTCTTT.